Below, 23 T cell receptor beta chains from the same sample are listed, as sequenced in a study of blood T cells in healthy people across ages. A second PCR, run for about 7 to 11 cycles, used a sample-barcoded 5' primer plus a J-beta primer mix. TCRdb analysed the 5' RACE reads with MiXCR anew, one entry per CDR3 protein. The sample has approximately 820,000 distinct CDR3 sequences; roughly 44% are singletons. Sequencing was performed on blood. The receptors originated from a man aged 55 to 70 in good health.

The J gene is TRBJ2-3, the V gene TRBV15, with D perhaps TRBD1 or TRBD2 (5 bases each). Trimming took 0 bases from V and 9 from J, leaving 13 bases between them. Germline-derived CDR1 and CDR2 are LNHNV and YYDKDF (reference sequence). This CDR3 is built from 14 residues. CDR3 sequence reads: CATSRDLGVDTQYF. Written as DNA, the CDR3 is TGTGCCACCAGCAGAGATTTGGGGGTGGACACGCAGTATTTT. Based on the CDR3 plus reference TRBV15 and TRBJ2-3, the full variable domain is DAMVIQNPRYQVTQFGKPVTLSCSQTLNHNVMYWYQQKSSQAPKLLFHYYDKDFNNEADTPDNFQSRRPNTSFCFLDIRSPGLGDTAMYLCATSRDLGVDTQYFGPGTRLTVL.

The CDR3 region is CASSSQGAPDNEQFF. In DNA, the CDR3 is TGCGCCAGCAGCTCCCAAGGGGCTCCGGACAATGAGCAGTTCTTC. The chain couples TRBV4-3 to TRBJ2-1, with D possibly TRBD1 on 5 matching bases. CDR3 length: 15 amino acids. Trimming cost V 5 bases and J 5 bases, with 16 bases left between them. CDR1 is LGHNA, CDR2 YSLEER, per germline.

This clonotype turned up a few times. The V call is TRBV12-3 or TRBV12-4, the J call TRBJ2-1, with D hard to call. The CDR3 loop spans 12 amino acids. V was shortened by 3 bases and J by 10 bases, with 10 bases between the two germline ends. The CDR3 sequence is CASSLGYQEQFF. In DNA, the CDR3 is TGTGCCAGCAGTTTGGGTTATCAGGAGCAGTTCTTC.

Points on this clonotype: At one end, the junction sequence differs from germline, possibly due to a read error. V usage is TRBV5-1 and J usage is TRBJ2-5, with D possibly TRBD2 on 6 matching bases. The CDR3 runs to 14 residues. The germline gives CDR1 SGHRS, CDR2 YFSETQ. CDR3 amino acids: CVSSPKRDSNEQYF. DNA for the CDR3: TGCGTCAGCAGCCCAAAACGGGACTCCAATGAGCAGTACTTC.

This clonotype was counted between two and nine times. A read error is possible here, since a much larger clone lies one base away. J is TRBJ2-1 and V is TRBV29-1; no firm D call. CDR1 and CDR2 (germline): SQVTM, ANQGSEA. CDR3 size: 14 residues. Trimming removed 4 bases from V and 3 bases from J, with 13 bases in between. The CDR3 DNA sequence: TGCAGCGTTGGCGCAGGCGCTAACTACAATGAGCAGTTCTTC. Amino acid sequence: CSVGAGANYNEQFF.

The chain combines TRBV12-3 or TRBV12-4 with TRBJ2-2; no definite D call. Trimming pared 3 bases from V and 3 bases from J, leaving 11 bases between. The CDR3 runs 15 residues. The CDR3 is CASSFSRAYTGELFF. The CDR3 DNA follows: TGTGCCAGCAGTTTTAGCCGGGCCTACACCGGGGAGCTGTTTTTT.

A remark on this clonotype: A much larger clone differs from this one at a single base, so this may be a read error. The rearrangement joins TRBV29-1 to TRBJ2-7; 10 bases line up with TRBD1. This CDR3 spans 14 amino acids. CDR1 SQVTM and CDR2 ANQGSEA come from the germline V gene. The V segment lost 4 bases and the J segment 4 bases; nucleotides outside the gene matches: 7. The CDR3 sequence is CSVGGVDRGYEQYF. Written as DNA, the CDR3 is TGCAGCGTTGGGGGCGTGGACAGGGGGTACGAGCAGTACTTC.

This clonotype has more than one count but fewer than ten. The chain is built from TRBV9 and TRBJ2-1; D ambiguous. The V gene's germline CDR1 is SGDLS and CDR2 YYNGEE. This CDR3 comprises 10 residues. V dropped 5 bases and J dropped 10 bases, with 7 bases sitting between them. The CDR3 sequence is CASSGGEQFF. CDR3 nucleotide sequence: TGTGCCAGCAGTGGCGGCGAGCAGTTCTTC.

For this clonotype: Just one base apart from a much larger clone, this may be a read error. The gene calls are TRBV28 and TRBJ1-2; no clear D gene. CDR1 and CDR2 (germline): MDHEN, SYDVKM. The CDR3 consists of 11 residues. The CDR3 region is CAGSFNYGYTF. CDR3 bases: TGTGCCGGCAGTTTTAACTATGGCTACACCTTC.

This clonotype has just a few counts. This rearrangement joins TRBV11-2 to TRBJ1-2; TRBD1 matches at 7 bases. Losses at the gene ends were 5 bases for V and 4 bases for J; bases not matched to a gene: 4. Per the germline V gene, CDR1 is SGHAT and CDR2 is FQNNGV. This CDR3 has 13 amino acids. The CDR3 loop reads CASSANRGYGYTF. CDR3 bases: TGTGCCAGCAGCGCGAACAGGGGCTATGGCTACACCTTC. The full variable domain, with the rest looked up from reference TRBV11-2 and TRBJ1-2, is EAGVAQSPRYKIIEKRQSVAFWCNPISGHATLYWYQQILGQGPKLLIQFQNNGVVDDSQLPKDRFSAERLKGVDSTLKIQPAKLEDSAVYLCASSANRGYGYTFGSGTRLTVV.

The V gene is TRBV5-1, the J gene TRBJ2-5, with D possibly TRBD2 on 6 matching bases. V lost 4 bases and J 2 bases, leaving 18 bases between the germline ends. CDR3 length equals 16 residues. Germline V CDR1 and CDR2: SGHRS, YFSETQ. Here the CDR3 DNA reads TGCGCCAGCAGCCCCAGACCCTCGGACTATCAAGAGACCCAGTACTTC. It specifies CASSPRPSDYQETQYF.

The chain links TRBV4-3 to TRBJ2-7, with D possibly matching TRBD1 (5 bases). Trimming took off 1 base at V and 7 bases at J, with 17 bases between the two ends. The CDR3 is made up of 15 amino acids. Germline V gives CDR1 LGHNA, CDR2 YSLEER. The CDR3: CASSQGRTLLGEQYF. The CDR3 region has the DNA TGCGCCAGCAGCCAAGGTCGGACACTACTTGGGGAGCAGTACTTC.

The sample holds a few counts of this clonotype. The chain uses TRBV29-1 and TRBJ1-1; D perhaps matches TRBD1 (5 bases). The V end lost 3 bases, the J end lost 10 bases, and 12 bases lay between the germline ends. In germline, CDR1 is SQVTM, CDR2 ANQGSEA. The CDR3 loop spans 11 amino acids. CDR3 amino acids: CSVEGPSGAFF. The CDR3 DNA is TGCAGCGTTGAGGGGCCATCTGGAGCTTTCTTT.

The V gene is TRBV15, the J gene TRBJ1-3; 7 bases map to TRBD1. Germline trimming cut 5 bases from V and 0 bases from J; bases unmatched to any gene: 10. Germline-derived CDR1 and CDR2 are LNHNV and YYDKDF (reference sequence). The CDR3 is made up of 17 amino acids. This CDR3 reads CATSPDRDSFSGNTIYF. In DNA, the CDR3 is TGTGCCACCAGCCCCGACCGGGACAGCTTCTCTGGAAACACCATATATTTT.

This chain joins TRBV7-2 and TRBJ2-3; 10 bases are shared with TRBD2. J lost 2 bases, V lost 7 bases, and 15 bases had no gene match. The CDR3 consists of 18 residues. Germline values: CDR1 SGHTA, CDR2 FQGNSA. CDR3 nucleotides: TGTGCCAGCAACGCCCTATTTGAGCGGGGGGGATTCACAGATACGCAGTATTTT. It is translated as CASNALFERGGFTDTQYF.

The chain links TRBV5-1 to TRBJ2-1; the match to TRBD2 covers 13 bases. V gave up 6 bases and J gave up 13 bases; unmatched junction bases: 10. This CDR3 contains 14 residues. Germline V CDR1 and CDR2: SGHRS, YFSETQ. The CDR3 sequence: CASTGLAGIETQFF. The CDR3 DNA sequence: TGCGCCAGCACGGGACTAGCGGGGATAGAGACCCAGTTCTTC.

In its sample, this clonotype was seen a few times. The CDR3 spells CASSLLGLIQFF. In DNA, the CDR3 is TGTGCCAGCAGCTTACTAGGGCTCATCCAGTTCTTC. V gene TRBV7-9 combines with J gene TRBJ2-1; no clear D. This CDR3 is 12 amino acids long. Trimming removed 2 bases from V and 13 bases from J, with 12 bases in between. The germline V gene encodes CDR1 SEHNR and CDR2 FQNEAQ (reference sequence).

The chain combines TRBV20-1 with TRBJ2-4, with a weak D call TRBD1 (6 bases). The CDR3 totals 12 residues. Per the germline V gene, CDR1 is DFQATT and CDR2 is SNEGSKA (reference sequence). CDR3 nucleotides: TGCAGAGGCCTCGGGGACACCCAACAAGAGTACTTC. Translated: CRGLGDTQQEYF.

The genes are TRBV29-1 and TRBJ2-5, with 8 bases that match TRBD2. After removal of 7 bases from V and 4 bases from J, the junction contained 2 bases not matched to a gene. This CDR3 has 11 residues. Germline CDR1 is SQVTM and CDR2 is ANQGSEA. Here the CDR3 reads CSAGGAETQYF. In DNA, the CDR3 is TGCAGCGCCGGGGGGGCAGAGACCCAGTACTTC.

The V gene is TRBV12-3 or TRBV12-4, the J gene TRBJ1-5, with 10 bases fitting TRBD1. J gave up 9 bases and V 4 bases, and 9 bases lay outside the gene matches. The CDR3 contains 15 residues. The CDR3 nucleotides are TGTGCCAGCAGTTCGGGACAGGGGCATGGGCGGCCCCAGCATTTT. It yields the protein CASSSGQGHGRPQHF.

The chain joins TRBV20-1 to TRBJ1-2, with 7 bases matching TRBD1. Germline-derived CDR1 and CDR2 are DFQATT and SNEGSKA (reference sequence). The CDR3 extends over 12 amino acids. The V gene end was trimmed by 2 bases and the J gene end by 7 bases; junction bases not matched to a gene: 4. The CDR3 nucleotides read TGCAGTGCTAGAAAGGGGGCCAGTGGCTACACCTTC. It yields the protein CSARKGASGYTF.

The chain combines TRBV5-5 with TRBJ2-3; D is perhaps TRBD2 (5 bases). The CDR3 has 13 amino acids. V lost 2 bases to trimming and J lost 4 bases, with 8 bases between them. CDR1 and CDR2 (germline): SGHKS, YYEKEE (reference sequence). The CDR3 region is CASSLAAPDTQYF. DNA for the CDR3: TGTGCCAGCAGCTTAGCGGCCCCAGATACGCAGTATTTT.

V is TRBV5-1 and J is TRBJ2-7; no clear D. The ends were cut back, 3 bases at V and 0 bases at J, with 13 bases in the middle. In germline, CDR1 is SGHRS, CDR2 YFSETQ. This CDR3 has 15 amino acids. This CDR3 is CASSWTTASSYEQYF. The CDR3 coding sequence is TGCGCCAGCAGCTGGACGACGGCAAGCTCCTACGAGCAGTACTTC.